The 10 T cell receptor beta chains below come from one sample, sequenced in a study of blood T cell repertoires in COVID-19. The assay was immunoSEQ multiplex PCR, and TCRdb's table has in-frame clones only and misses some. The table lists approximately 270,000 clones, roughly 91% of them singletons. The sequenced sample was PBMCs or T cells enriched from blood (not recorded which). These receptors all come from a woman aged 60-75 years who had recovered from COVID-19.

This sequence joins TRBV5-1 and TRBJ2-2; 8 nucleotides align to TRBD2. J lost 5 bases, V lost 4 bases, and 10 bases had no gene match. The length of the CDR3 is 16 residues. CDR1 is SGHRS, CDR2 YFSETQ, per germline. The CDR3 region is CASSPGAGGNTGELFF. The CDR3 nucleotides read TGCGCCAGCAGCCCTGGGGCGGGAGGAAATACCGGGGAGCTGTTTTTT.

The V call is TRBV19, the J call TRBJ1-2; 8 nucleotides line up with TRBD1. Germline lookup yields CDR1 LNHDA and CDR2 SQIVND (reference sequence). Trimming took 7 bases from V and 5 from J; bases not matched to a gene: 15. This CDR3 region has 16 residues. The CDR3 spells CASTMHDRGAGYGYTF. Written as DNA, the CDR3 is TGTGCCAGTACCATGCATGACAGGGGCGCGGGATATGGCTACACCTTC.

This chain uses TRBV4-1 with TRBJ1-2, with a weak D call TRBD1 (5 bases). Looked up from germline, CDR1 is MGHRA and CDR2 is YSYEKL. V was trimmed by 4 bases and J by 4 bases, leaving 16 bases between them. The CDR3 consists of 15 residues. CDR3 sequence reads: CASSPPAGRSYGYTF. The CDR3, as DNA: TGCGCCAGCAGCCCCCCGGCAGGGAGGTCCTATGGCTACACCTTC.

This clone was recorded only once. V is TRBV19 and J is TRBJ1-4; D is undetermined. The length of the CDR3 is 15 residues. Germline V lookup: CDR1 LNHDA, CDR2 SQIVND (reference sequence). Trimming cost V 6 bases and J 5 bases, with 16 bases left between them. The CDR3, as DNA: TGTGCCAGTAGCATCGCCACCCTCGGGAATGAAAAACTGTTTTTT. Its protein product is CASSIATLGNEKLFF.

This chain uses TRBV5-5 with TRBJ1-2; the match to TRBD1 covers 9 bases. With 0 bases clipped from V and 3 bases from J, the junction kept 3 bases outside the gene matches. The CDR3 has 15 residues. From germline, CDR1 is SGHKS and CDR2 YYEKEE (reference sequence). The CDR3 sequence is CASSLVDRGHYGYTF. The DNA for the CDR3 is TGTGCCAGCAGCTTGGTGGACAGGGGACACTATGGCTACACCTTC.

The chain is built from TRBV9 and TRBJ2-1; tentatively, D is TRBD2 (6 bases). CDR3 length: 15 amino acids. V was clipped by 2 bases and J by 4 bases, with 13 bases between them. CDR1 and CDR2 (germline): SGDLS, YYNGEE. CDR3 DNA sequence: TGTGCCAGCAGCGTCGACTTAGGGACTTACAATGAGCAGTTCTTC. Its protein product is CASSVDLGTYNEQFF. Full variable domain (rest looked up from reference TRBV9 and TRBJ2-1): DSGVTQTPKHLITATGQRVTLRCSPRSGDLSVYWYQQSLDQGLQFLIQYYNGEERAKGNILERFSAQQFPDLHSELNLSSLELGDSALYFCASSVDLGTYNEQFFGPGTRLTVL.

J is TRBJ2-4 and V is TRBV3-1 (or the pseudogene TRBV3-2), with D uncertain. Per germline, CDR1 LGHDT and CDR2 YNNKEL (reference sequence). The CDR3 is 12 residues long. With 3 bases removed from V and 6 bases from J, the gap between germline ends came to 6 bases. DNA for the CDR3: TGTGCCAGCAGCCACAGTGGAAACATTCAGTACTTC. Protein: CASSHSGNIQYF.

The J gene is TRBJ2-2, the V gene TRBV30; no reliable D call. This CDR3 has 14 amino acids. V was clipped by 1 base and J by 5 bases, with 11 bases between them. Germline lookup yields CDR1 GTSNPN and CDR2 SVGIG (reference sequence). CDR3 nucleotides: TGTGCCTGGAGTGCGGTGGTCTTTACCGGGGAGCTGTTTTTT. This gives the protein CAWSAVVFTGELFF. Complete variable domain (other parts from reference TRBV30 and TRBJ2-2): SQTIHQWPATLVQPVGSPLSLECTVEGTSNPNLYWYRQAAGRGLQLLFYSVGIGQISSEVPQNLSASRPQDRQFILSSKKLLLSDSGFYLCAWSAVVFTGELFFGEGSRLTVL.

The CDR3 coding sequence is TGTGCCTGGAGTAGCTACTCTGGAAACACCATATATTTT. Translation: CAWSSYSGNTIYF. The V and J genes are TRBV30 and TRBJ1-3, with D uncertain. V lost 2 bases and J lost 0, with 5 bases in between. CDR3 length: 13 amino acids. The germline gives CDR1 GTSNPN, CDR2 SVGIG (reference sequence).

The chain recombines TRBV2 with TRBJ1-4; D is unclear. The germline V and J ends were trimmed by 6 bases and 4 bases, with 9 bases remaining between them. CDR1 SNHLY and CDR2 FYNNEI come from the germline V gene. The CDR3 contains 13 residues. Here the CDR3 reads CASRNPVNEKLFF. In DNA form, the CDR3 reads TGTGCCAGCAGAAATCCAGTTAATGAAAAACTGTTTTTT.